This T cell receptor (beta chain) was found in a study of shared clonotypes between healthy human individuals. A word on this clone: Its antigen remains unidentified.

Study observations and caveats: Naive subsets, compared against memory subsets, generally had larger estimated richness values. Naive CD4 clonotypes were shared across several donors at around 5%.

An even split of each subset's genomic DNA across several immunoSEQ plates was performed. Data came from immunoSEQ multiplex PCR; TCRdb stores just in-frame clones and leaves some out. Among approximately 2.5 million clones listed, 80% to 95% were seen once. The CDR3 is made up of 11 amino acids. Per germline, CDR1 DFQATT and CDR2 SNEGSKA (reference sequence). Trimming shortened V by 5 bases and J by 8 bases, and 12 bases separated the two germline ends. Sample: naive CD4+ T cells from PBMCs. Subset specified: CD45RA+ positively selected. This sequence was found in a man aged 18-30 years in good health. Some clones in this sample may be carry-over from other donors' samples. This rearrangement joins TRBV20-1 to TRBJ1-2, with a tentative D call TRBD1 (5 bases). The CDR3 sequence: CSAPVGLGYTF. The CDR3 nucleotides read TGCAGTGCTCCCGTGGGGCTCGGCTACACCTTC.